The rows below give T cell receptor beta chains drawn from one sample of a study of shared clonotypes between healthy human individuals. The protocol was immunoSEQ multiplex PCR, while the TCRdb copy is restricted to in-frame clones and leaves out a portion. The table records 1.6 million or so clones, 98% of them present only once. Sample: naive CD4+ T cells sorted from blood. The receptors here all came from a man aged 25-40 years in good health. Both conserved end residues are part of each CDR3. The D gene is left open where the match is weak. Size tells how often a clone was seen (once, few, many) or the class of an expanded clone, and some rows leave it out.

D gene: NA
clone size: NA
J gene: TRBJ2-1
V gene: TRBV5-1
CDR3 DNA: TGCGCCAGCAGCCCCACCCCTAGTGTCAATGAGCAGTTCTTC
CDR3 protein: CASSPTPSVNEQFF

D gene: NA
clone size: NA
J gene: TRBJ2-5
V gene: TRBV6-5
CDR3 DNA: TGTGCCAGCAGTGGTCGGGGTGGAGAGACCCAGTACTTC
CDR3 protein: CASSGRGGETQYF

D gene: NA
clone size: NA
J gene: TRBJ2-7
V gene: TRBV5-1
CDR3 DNA: TGCGCCAGCAGCTTGGTTAGCCAGTCCAACTACGAGCAGTACTTC
CDR3 protein: CASSLVSQSNYEQYF

D gene: TRBD2
clone size: NA
J gene: TRBJ2-7
V gene: TRBV29-1
CDR3 DNA: TGCAGCGTTGGGGGACTAGCGGACGAGCAGTACTTC
CDR3 protein: CSVGGLADEQYF

D gene: NA
clone size: NA
J gene: TRBJ2-7
V gene: TRBV5-6
CDR3 DNA: TGTGCCAGCAGCATCGGCGGCCCCTACGAGCAGTACTTC
CDR3 protein: CASSIGGPYEQYF

D gene: NA
clone size: NA
J gene: TRBJ2-3
V gene: TRBV7-9
CDR3 DNA: TGTGCCAGCAGCAATGACCCAAGACCAGATACGCAGTATTTT
CDR3 protein: CASSNDPRPDTQYF

D gene: TRBD2
clone size: NA
J gene: TRBJ2-4
V gene: TRBV5-1
CDR3 DNA: TGCGCCAGCAGCTTGGAGCGGGACGGTAAAAACATTCAGTACTTC
CDR3 protein: CASSLERDGKNIQYF

D gene: NA
clone size: once
J gene: TRBJ1-4
V gene: TRBV18
CDR3 DNA: TGTGCCAGCTCACCTAAGACAGTAGGTCCCGGGGAACTGTTTTTT
CDR3 protein: CASSPKTVGPGELFF

D gene: NA
clone size: NA
J gene: TRBJ2-7
V gene: TRBV4-3
CDR3 DNA: TGCGCCAGCAGCCAAACCCCCTCCTACGAGCAGTACTTC
CDR3 protein: CASSQTPSYEQYF

D gene: TRBD2
clone size: NA
J gene: TRBJ2-7
V gene: TRBV7-2
CDR3 DNA: TGTGCCAGCAGTCCCGCGACTAGCGGGAGAGCCTACGAGCAGTACTTC
CDR3 protein: CASSPATSGRAYEQYF

D gene: NA
clone size: NA
J gene: TRBJ2-1
V gene: TRBV5-1
CDR3 DNA: TGCGCCAGCAGCTTGACGGGGGTCCGTATTACCTACAATGAGCAGTTCTTC
CDR3 protein: CASSLTGVRITYNEQFF

D gene: NA
clone size: NA
J gene: TRBJ1-1
V gene: TRBV7-3
CDR3 DNA: TGTGCCAGCAGCTTATTCCGGGACACTGAAGCTTTCTTT
CDR3 protein: CASSLFRDTEAFF

D gene: NA
clone size: once
J gene: TRBJ2-1
V gene: TRBV6-5
CDR3 DNA: TGTGCCAGCAGTCGGACCGTCCTCCATGAGCAGTTCTTC
CDR3 protein: CASSRTVLHEQFF

D gene: TRBD1
clone size: NA
J gene: TRBJ2-7
V gene: TRBV7-9
CDR3 DNA: TGTGCCAGCAGCTTAGGGGACAGGGGGGTCCACGAGCAGTACTTC
CDR3 protein: CASSLGDRGVHEQYF

D gene: NA
clone size: NA
J gene: TRBJ2-5
V gene: TRBV7-2
CDR3 DNA: TGTGCCAGCAGCTTAGCAGGTGGCCAAGAGACCCAGTACTTC
CDR3 protein: CASSLAGGQETQYF

D gene: TRBD1
clone size: NA
J gene: TRBJ2-7
V gene: TRBV12-5
CDR3 DNA: TGTGCTAGTGGTCCCCCTGAGGGGGCAGACGAGCAGTACTTC
CDR3 protein: CASGPPEGADEQYF

D gene: NA
clone size: NA
J gene: TRBJ2-3
V gene: TRBV29-1
CDR3 DNA: TGCAGCGTAATCAGGGTCACTAGCACAGATACGCAGTATTTT
CDR3 protein: CSVIRVTSTDTQYF

D gene: TRBD1
clone size: NA
J gene: TRBJ2-1
V gene: TRBV5-4
CDR3 DNA: TGTGCCAGCAGCTTGACTCCGGGACAGGGAGGTCGTGAGCAGTTCTTC
CDR3 protein: CASSLTPGQGGREQFF

D gene: NA
clone size: NA
J gene: TRBJ2-5
V gene: TRBV29-1
CDR3 DNA: TGCAGCGTTGAGAGGGACCTGCGGGAGACCCAGTACTTC
CDR3 protein: CSVERDLRETQYF

D gene: TRBD1
clone size: NA
J gene: TRBJ2-7
V gene: TRBV28
CDR3 DNA: TGTGCCAGCAGCCTTAGTCCCCTCGACAGGGCTAAAGACGAGCAGTACTTC
CDR3 protein: CASSLSPLDRAKDEQYF

D gene: NA
clone size: NA
J gene: TRBJ1-1
V gene: TRBV7-3
CDR3 DNA: TGTGCCAGCAGCCAAACGGCGGACACTGAAGCTTTCTTT
CDR3 protein: CASSQTADTEAFF

D gene: TRBD1
clone size: NA
J gene: TRBJ2-1
V gene: TRBV5-1
CDR3 DNA: TGCGCCAGCAGCCTACAGGGGCTAGGGACCAATGAGCAGTTCTTC
CDR3 protein: CASSLQGLGTNEQFF

D gene: TRBD2
clone size: NA
J gene: TRBJ2-5
V gene: TRBV7-7
CDR3 DNA: TGTGCCAGCAGCCAGAGCGGGAGTGAGACCCAGTACTTC
CDR3 protein: CASSQSGSETQYF

D gene: NA
clone size: NA
J gene: TRBJ1-1
V gene: TRBV27
CDR3 DNA: TGTGCCAGCAGTTTGTATAGGCACACTGAAGCTTTCTTT
CDR3 protein: CASSLYRHTEAFF

D gene: TRBD2
clone size: NA
J gene: TRBJ2-7
V gene: TRBV5-1
CDR3 DNA: TGCGCCAGCAGCTCCGGACTAGCGAGTGCCTACGAGCAGTACTTC
CDR3 protein: CASSSGLASAYEQYF

D gene: TRBD2
clone size: NA
J gene: TRBJ2-1
V gene: TRBV13
CDR3 DNA: TGTGCCAGCAGCTTAGCCGGGGGGGTCAATGAGCAGTTCTTC
CDR3 protein: CASSLAGGVNEQFF

D gene: TRBD1
clone size: NA
J gene: TRBJ2-5
V gene: TRBV11-2
CDR3 DNA: TGTGCCAGCAGCCCGGGACAGGGGGGGAAAGAGACCCAGTACTTC
CDR3 protein: CASSPGQGGKETQYF

D gene: TRBD2
clone size: NA
J gene: TRBJ2-5
V gene: TRBV5-1
CDR3 DNA: TGCGCCAGCAGCTTGGTTTGGCGGGAGGGCCGAGAGACCCAGTACTTC
CDR3 protein: CASSLVWREGRETQYF

D gene: NA
clone size: NA
J gene: TRBJ1-3
V gene: TRBV6-5
CDR3 DNA: TGTGCCAGCACTCCATGGGGTGGAAACACCATATATTTT
CDR3 protein: CASTPWGGNTIYF

D gene: TRBD2
clone size: NA
J gene: TRBJ2-2
V gene: TRBV28
CDR3 DNA: TGTGCCAGCAGTGCTCGACTAGCGGGAGCTTCCGGGGAGCTGTTTTTT
CDR3 protein: CASSARLAGASGELFF

D gene: NA
clone size: NA
J gene: TRBJ2-1
V gene: TRBV5-4
CDR3 DNA: TGTGCCAGCAGCTTTCGGCCAAGGAACAATGAGCAGTTCTTC
CDR3 protein: CASSFRPRNNEQFF

D gene: NA
clone size: NA
J gene: TRBJ2-7
V gene: TRBV5-1
CDR3 DNA: TGCGCCAGCAGCTCCGAAATGAACGAGCAGTACTTC
CDR3 protein: CASSSEMNEQYF

D gene: NA
clone size: NA
J gene: TRBJ1-2
V gene: TRBV9
CDR3 DNA: TGTGCCAGCAGCGTAGATGGCAGGGTTGGTGGCTACACCTTC
CDR3 protein: CASSVDGRVGGYTF

D gene: TRBD1
clone size: NA
J gene: TRBJ2-1
V gene: TRBV2
CDR3 DNA: TGTGCCAGCAGTGAGCAGGGGGTGGGTGATGAGCAGTTCTTC
CDR3 protein: CASSEQGVGDEQFF

D gene: NA
clone size: NA
J gene: TRBJ2-7
V gene: TRBV6-1
CDR3 DNA: TGTGCCAGCAGACAAGGAATGGACGAGCAGTACTTC
CDR3 protein: CASRQGMDEQYF

D gene: NA
clone size: NA
J gene: TRBJ1-5
V gene: TRBV7-9
CDR3 DNA: TGTGCCAGCAGCTTAGCGTTAACTGACAATCAGCCCCAGCATTTT
CDR3 protein: CASSLALTDNQPQHF

D gene: NA
clone size: NA
J gene: TRBJ1-5
V gene: TRBV7-9
CDR3 DNA: TGTGCCAGCAGCTTAGGGGGGCTACAGGGCGCCTATCAGCCCCAGCATTTT
CDR3 protein: CASSLGGLQGAYQPQHF

D gene: NA
clone size: NA
J gene: TRBJ2-1
V gene: TRBV7-3
CDR3 DNA: TGTGCCAGCAGCGTTAGCAGTCTACGGAACAATGAGCAGTTCTTC
CDR3 protein: CASSVSSLRNNEQFF

D gene: NA
clone size: NA
J gene: TRBJ1-1
V gene: TRBV19
CDR3 DNA: TGTGCCAGTAGTATCCGGCCGGGTCCTTTATTGGGTGAAGCTTTCTTT
CDR3 protein: CASSIRPGPLLGEAFF

D gene: TRBD2
clone size: NA
J gene: TRBJ2-1
V gene: TRBV9
CDR3 DNA: TGTGCCAGCAGCGGAGGCCTTACACTAGCGGGAGACGAGCAGTTCTTC
CDR3 protein: CASSGGLTLAGDEQFF

D gene: NA
clone size: NA
J gene: TRBJ1-2
V gene: TRBV27
CDR3 DNA: TGTGCCAGCAGTCCTACACTGAACTATGGCTACACCTTC
CDR3 protein: CASSPTLNYGYTF